Shown below are 6 T cell receptor beta chains from a single sample sequenced in a study of glioma-infiltrating T cells. Using RNA template, CDR3s of TCR alpha and beta were amplified with iRepertoire arm-PCR. MiXCR, run by TCRdb on the multiplex PCR reads, gives a single entry per CDR3 protein. This table has approximately 120,000 distinct CDR3 sequences, 20% to 25% appearing once. What was sequenced was glioma tissue, nonneoplastic brain tissue, or PBMCs (not recorded which). Source of these receptors: a human donor with low-grade glioma or glioblastoma, undergoing nonglioma brain surgery, or in good health (not recorded which).

Concerning this clonotype: Sequence at one end of the junction differs from germline and may be a read error. The genes are TRBV27 and TRBJ2-1; maybe TRBD2 (6 bases). CDR3 size: 16 residues. CDR1 is MNHEY and CDR2 is SMNVEV in the germline V gene (reference sequence). CDR3 bases: TGTGCCGGCAGTTTACAACCTCCCCCGGGAGATAATGGGCAGTTCTTC. Translation gives CAGSLQPPPGDNGQFF.

This clonotype was detected ten times or more. The J gene is TRBJ1-2, the V gene TRBV7-9; D is possibly TRBD1 (6 bases). Per the germline V gene, CDR1 is SEHNR and CDR2 is FQNEAQ (reference sequence). Trimming removed 0 bases at V and 4 bases at J, with 9 bases between. CDR3 length equals 14 residues. CDR3 in amino acids: CASSLAQGRYGYTF. In DNA, the CDR3 is TGTGCCAGCAGCTTAGCACAGGGACGCTATGGCTACACCTTC.

This clonotype was recorded many times. J is TRBJ2-3 and V is TRBV5-4; D gene uncertain. CDR3 length: 15 residues. Germline V gene sequence: CDR1 SGHNT, CDR2 YYREEE (reference sequence). Trimming took off 1 base at V and 2 bases at J, with 11 bases between the two ends. As DNA, the CDR3 is TGTGCCAGCAGCTTGACGTCGACTCCCACAGATACGCAGTATTTT. It codes for CASSLTSTPTDTQYF.

Notes on this clonotype: An end of the junction does not agree with germline; a read error may underlie this. The CDR3 region has the DNA TGTGCCAGCAGCCAAGCGTGGAATCAGCCCCTGCATTTT. Protein: CASSQAWNQPLHF. The chain has TRBV3-1 and TRBJ1-5; D is ambiguous. This CDR3 region has 13 residues. Germline V gene data show CDR1 as LGHDT and CDR2 as YNNKEL (reference sequence).

At least ten counts were recorded for this clonotype. This chain uses TRBV27 with TRBJ1-3; D is possibly TRBD1 (5 bases). Trimming shortened V by 1 base and J by 0 bases, and 10 bases separated the two germline ends. The CDR3 contains 16 residues. Germline V gene sequence: CDR1 MNHEY, CDR2 SMNVEV (reference sequence). Here the CDR3 DNA reads TGTGCCAGCAGTTTATTCGGGGACCTCTCTGGAAACACCATATATTTT. This translates into CASSLFGDLSGNTIYF.

This rearrangement joins TRBV12-3 or TRBV12-4 to TRBJ2-3, with TRBD2 identical over 9 bases. This CDR3 is built from 18 residues. Losses at the gene ends were 7 bases for V and 5 bases for J; bases not matched to a gene: 19. This CDR3 is CASMGGRVPTSLKDTQYF. For the CDR3, the DNA is TGTGCCAGCATGGGCGGGAGGGTCCCCACATCCCTCAAAGATACGCAGTATTTT.